The 31 T cell receptor beta chains below were found in one sample sequenced in a study of cytomegalovirus exposure and HLA in healthy donors. 13 Jbeta primers and 60 Vbeta primers were used for the PCR. Clones were sequenced by immunoSEQ multiplex PCR, and TCRdb holds only the in-frame ones, with some missing. The data contain some 130,000 clones, around 72% of them seen just once; the ten biggest clones take up over 4%. Specimen: PBMCs. The origin of the receptors is a man aged 45-60 years in good health and CMV-seropositive.

The chain links TRBV5-6 to TRBJ2-3, with TRBD2 identical over 12 bases. The CDR3 extends over 17 amino acids. V lost 2 bases to trimming and J lost 1 base; unmatched junction nucleotides: 5. From germline, CDR1 is SGHDT and CDR2 YYEEEE. The CDR3: CASSFLLAGGGTDTQYF. CDR3 nucleotide sequence: TGTGCCAGCAGCTTTCTACTAGCGGGGGGTGGCACAGATACGCAGTATTTT. The full variable domain, rest sourced from reference TRBV5-6 and TRBJ2-3, is DAGVTQSPTHLIKTRGQQVTLRCSPKSGHDTVSWYQQALGQGPQFIFQYYEEEERQRGNFPDRFSGHQFPNYSSELNVNALLLGDSALYLCASSFLLAGGGTDTQYFGPGTRLTVL.

In its sample, this clone was seen a few times. CDR3 coding DNA: TGTGCCAGCAGTGCTAGGCGGGGGGGCAATGAGCAGTTCTTC. As protein: CASSARRGGNEQFF. This chain connects TRBV2 to TRBJ2-1; 9 bases align to TRBD2. The germline gives CDR1 SNHLY, CDR2 FYNNEI. J lost 6 bases, V lost 4 bases, and 4 bases had no gene match. The CDR3 consists of 14 residues.

CDR3 nucleotide sequence: TGTGCCAGTAGTCCTATCGGGACAGGCGCCCAGCAGTACTTC. Its translation: CASSPIGTGAQQYF. The chain couples TRBV19 to TRBJ2-7; TRBD1 aligns across 8 bases. Looked up from germline, CDR1 is LNHDA and CDR2 is SQIVND (reference sequence). V lost 5 bases to trimming and J lost 8 bases; unmatched junction nucleotides: 11. The CDR3 spans 14 residues.

J is TRBJ2-3 and V is TRBV11-2, with a weak D call TRBD1 (6 bases). The CDR3 length is 16 residues. The V end was cut by 5 bases, the J end by 3 bases, with 18 bases between. CDR1 SGHAT and CDR2 FQNNGV come from the germline V gene. The CDR3 bases are TGTGCCAGCAGCGGATCAGGGGTGGTAGGGACAGATACGCAGTATTTT. Protein sequence: CASSGSGVVGTDTQYF.

V and J are TRBV12-5 and TRBJ1-5; D is unclear. Germline lookup yields CDR1 LGHNT and CDR2 FRNRAP. V lost 2 bases, J lost 0 bases, and 5 bases lay in between. This CDR3 comprises 14 residues. CDR3 sequence reads: CASGLTYSNQPQHF. CDR3 DNA sequence: TGTGCTAGTGGTTTGACTTATAGCAATCAGCCCCAGCATTTT. The full variable domain, rest sourced from reference TRBV12-5 and TRBJ1-5, is DARVTQTPRHKVTEMGQEVTMRCQPILGHNTVFWYRQTMMQGLELLAYFRNRAPLDDSGMPKDRFSAEMPDATLATLKIQPSEPRDSAVYFCASGLTYSNQPQHFGDGTRLSIL.

The chain employs TRBV18 and TRBJ1-5; a weak D match, TRBD1 (5 bases). This CDR3 is 13 amino acids long. Trimming left V 2 bases short and J 8 bases short, with 10 bases between. Germline loops: CDR1 KGHSH, CDR2 LQKENI. The CDR3 sequence: CASSPGGGEPQHF. The CDR3 DNA reads TGTGCCAGCTCACCAGGCGGGGGTGAGCCCCAGCATTTT.

This clone was counted once. The chain carries TRBV5-4 and TRBJ2-2; TRBD1 matches at 7 bases. The CDR3 runs to 15 residues. V lost 3 bases to trimming and J lost 2 bases; unmatched junction nucleotides: 4. Germline V gene data show CDR1 as SGHNT and CDR2 as YYREEE (reference sequence). The CDR3: CASSSGQPNTGELFF. The CDR3 DNA reads as TGTGCCAGCAGCTCGGGACAGCCTAACACCGGGGAGCTGTTTTTT.

The rearrangement links TRBV29-1 to TRBJ1-1; D gene ambiguous. The CDR3 totals 14 residues. Germline V gene lookup returns CDR1 SQVTM and CDR2 ANQGSEA. V lost 5 bases to trimming and J lost 10 bases, with 23 bases between them. The CDR3 loop reads CSVTPGGRAVGAFF. In DNA form, the CDR3 reads TGCAGCGTTACTCCTGGAGGGAGAGCTGTAGGAGCTTTCTTT. Combining the CDR3 with reference TRBV29-1 and TRBJ1-1 gives the whole variable domain SAVISQKPSRDICQRGTSLTIQCQVDSQVTMMFWYRQQPGQSLTLIATANQGSEATYESGFVIDKFPISRPNLTFSTLTVSNMSPEDSSIYLCSVTPGGRAVGAFFGQGTRLTVV.

The chain combines TRBV29-1 with TRBJ2-2, with D maybe TRBD2 (6 bases). The germline V and J ends were trimmed by 3 bases and 1 base, with 9 bases remaining between them. Germline V lookup: CDR1 SQVTM, CDR2 ANQGSEA. This CDR3 region has 14 residues. This CDR3 reads CSVDQGLNTGELFF. The CDR3 DNA is TGCAGCGTTGACCAGGGACTGAACACCGGGGAGCTGTTTTTT.

The chain employs TRBV19 and TRBJ2-7; D possibly corresponds to TRBD1 (5 bases). Trimming took off 5 bases at V and 3 bases at J, with 14 bases between the two ends. The CDR3 has 14 residues. Per the germline V gene, CDR1 is LNHDA and CDR2 is SQIVND (reference sequence). The CDR3 is CASSVADQGYEQYF. CDR3 coding DNA: TGTGCCAGTAGTGTGGCCGATCAGGGCTACGAGCAGTACTTC.

This sequence joins TRBV11-3 and TRBJ2-3, with 12 bases aligning to TRBD1. Looked up from germline, CDR1 is SGHNT and CDR2 is YENEEA. The V gene end was trimmed by 5 bases and the J gene end by 3 bases; junction bases not matched to a gene: 3. The CDR3 runs 15 residues. CDR3 residues: CASSPGQGATDTQYF. In DNA form, the CDR3 reads TGTGCCAGCAGCCCGGGACAGGGGGCGACAGATACGCAGTATTTT.

This clone was found a few times. The chain is built from TRBV15 and TRBJ1-5; 10 bases align to TRBD1. The CDR3 runs 16 residues. V lost 1 base to trimming and J lost 3 bases; unmatched junction nucleotides: 3. Germline CDR1 reads LNHNV; CDR2 reads YYDKDF (reference sequence). The chain's CDR3 is CATSRGDRGTNQPQHF. The CDR3 DNA is TGTGCCACCAGCAGAGGGGACAGGGGTACCAATCAGCCCCAGCATTTT. Variable domain in full (rest from reference TRBV15 and TRBJ1-5): DAMVIQNPRYQVTQFGKPVTLSCSQTLNHNVMYWYQQKSSQAPKLLFHYYDKDFNNEADTPDNFQSRRPNTSFCFLDIRSPGLGDTAMYLCATSRGDRGTNQPQHFGDGTRLSIL.

This chain joins TRBV11-3 and TRBJ2-3; 9 nucleotides align to TRBD1. Trimming at V came to 6 bases and at J to 3 bases, leaving 4 bases not matched to a gene. CDR1 is SGHNT, CDR2 YENEEA, per germline. CDR3 length: 14 amino acids. CDR3 bases: TGTGCCAGCAGGGTGACAGGGGGGACAGATACGCAGTATTTT. Translation: CASRVTGGTDTQYF.

The rearrangement links TRBV4-1 to TRBJ1-1, with D perhaps matching TRBD1 (6 bases). V shed 1 base and J shed 3 bases, with 21 bases lying between them. CDR3 length equals 18 residues. CDR1 MGHRA and CDR2 YSYEKL come from the germline V gene. Written as DNA, the CDR3 is TGCGCCAGCAGCCAAGTATATGTAGGGGGTAAGAGGGACACTGAAGCTTTCTTT. Translating it yields CASSQVYVGGKRDTEAFF.

The rearrangement joins TRBV11-2 to TRBJ1-1; the D is unclear. There are 13 residues in the CDR3. Germline-derived CDR1 and CDR2 are SGHAT and FQNNGV. The V end lost 2 bases, the J end lost 1 base, and 5 bases lay between the germline ends. The CDR3 loop reads CASSLSGNTEAFF. The CDR3 coding sequence is TGTGCCAGCAGCTTATCAGGGAACACTGAAGCTTTCTTT.

The rearrangement joins TRBV11-3 to TRBJ2-3; no clear D gene. The CDR3 is 14 residues long. Trimming cost V 1 base and J 2 bases, with 7 bases left between them. Germline CDR1 reads SGHNT; CDR2 reads YENEEA. CDR3 in DNA: TGTGCCAGCAGCTTAGCTTCTTACACAGATACGCAGTATTTT. This translates into CASSLASYTDTQYF.

In this sample, this clone turned up a few times. The V call is TRBV6-1, the J call TRBJ2-1, with 10 bases identical to TRBD2. CDR1 MNHNS and CDR2 SASEGT come from the germline V gene. The CDR3 is 15 amino acids. V lost 1 base, J lost 6 bases, and 3 bases stayed unmatched. The CDR3 DNA reads as TGTGCCAGCAGTGAAGAAGCGGGGGGGCCCAATGAGCAGTTCTTC. Protein sequence: CASSEEAGGPNEQFF.

The V gene is TRBV18, the J gene TRBJ1-1; 8 nucleotides line up with TRBD1. CDR3 length equals 14 residues. The germline gives CDR1 KGHSH, CDR2 LQKENI. V gave up 5 bases and J gave up 5 bases; unmatched junction bases: 7. The CDR3: CASSINRGDTEAFF. The CDR3 DNA sequence: TGTGCCAGCTCAATTAACAGGGGGGATACTGAAGCTTTCTTT.

This clone has a single count. V is TRBV29-1 and J is TRBJ1-1, with TRBD1 matching 8 bases. The CDR3 contains 15 residues. V shed 4 bases, J shed 4 bases, and the junction held 11 bases outside the gene matches. Germline CDR1 reads SQVTM; CDR2 reads ANQGSEA. The CDR3 loop is CSVALGQGLATEAFF. For the CDR3, the DNA is TGCAGCGTTGCGCTAGGACAGGGATTAGCCACTGAAGCTTTCTTT.

V gene TRBV7-2 combines with J gene TRBJ1-2; D is perhaps TRBD1 (6 bases). V was trimmed by 2 bases and J by 0 bases, leaving 10 bases between them. The germline V gene encodes CDR1 SGHTA and CDR2 FQGNSA. The CDR3 sequence is 15 residues long. The chain's CDR3 is CASSLRQEANYGYTF. In DNA, the CDR3 is TGTGCCAGCAGCTTAAGACAGGAAGCTAACTATGGCTACACCTTC.

This chain connects TRBV18 to TRBJ2-5, with D possibly TRBD2 on 6 matching bases. The length of the CDR3 is 15 residues. The germline V gene encodes CDR1 KGHSH and CDR2 LQKENI. V dropped 4 bases and J dropped 3 bases, with 15 bases sitting between them. CDR3: CASSRGLSAKETQYF. The CDR3 DNA sequence: TGTGCCAGCTCACGGGGACTGAGCGCAAAAGAGACCCAGTACTTC.

The chain combines TRBV7-9 with TRBJ1-2; perhaps TRBD1 as D (6 bases). This CDR3 has 17 residues. The ends were cut back, 0 bases at V and 4 bases at J, with 18 bases in the middle. Germline V gene sequence: CDR1 SEHNR, CDR2 FQNEAQ (reference sequence). CDR3 coding DNA: TGTGCCAGCAGCTTAGCGTTTGGGGGCCCTGAATCCTATGGCTACACCTTC. Translating it yields CASSLAFGGPESYGYTF.

The rearrangement uses TRBV29-1 and TRBJ2-2; D unclear. The CDR3 has 14 amino acids. The germline V gene has CDR1 SQVTM and CDR2 ANQGSEA. V lost 7 bases and J lost 0, with 12 bases in between. The CDR3 loop is CSAAGRPNTGELFF. DNA for the CDR3: TGCAGCGCCGCAGGTCGCCCGAACACCGGGGAGCTGTTTTTT.

J is TRBJ2-4 and V is TRBV29-1; TRBD1 matches at 10 bases. In germline, CDR1 is SQVTM, CDR2 ANQGSEA. The CDR3 is made up of 14 amino acids. J was trimmed by 3 bases and V by 6 bases; bases with no gene match: 5. CDR3 sequence (DNA): TGCAGCGTGGGACAGGGGCTTGGCAAAAACATTCAGTACTTC. This sequence encodes CSVGQGLGKNIQYF.

This sequence joins TRBV7-9 and TRBJ1-2; D remains unclear. CDR1 SEHNR and CDR2 FQNEAQ come from the germline V gene (reference sequence). With 1 base removed from V and 6 bases from J, the gap between germline ends came to 9 bases. CDR3 size: 13 residues. CDR3 amino acids: CASSLVQAHGYTF. The CDR3 DNA sequence: TGTGCCAGCAGCTTAGTCCAGGCTCATGGCTACACCTTC.

The rearrangement uses TRBV18 and TRBJ2-1, with TRBD2 matching 13 bases. CDR3 size: 14 residues. With 3 bases clipped from V and 9 bases from J, the junction kept 2 bases outside the gene matches. Germline CDR1 is KGHSH and CDR2 is LQKENI. The chain's CDR3 is CASSPGLAGVEQFF. The CDR3 region has the DNA TGTGCCAGCTCACCCGGACTAGCGGGAGTTGAGCAGTTCTTC.

The chain recombines TRBV28 with TRBJ1-1, with TRBD1 identical over 7 bases. The CDR3 consists of 14 residues. Trimming removed 4 bases from V and 5 bases from J; junction bases left unmatched: 7. CDR1 is MDHEN and CDR2 is SYDVKM in the germline V gene. CDR3 region: CASSSGGGWTEAFF. CDR3 coding DNA: TGTGCCAGCAGTTCAGGGGGAGGATGGACTGAAGCTTTCTTT.

The chain combines TRBV5-5 with TRBJ2-3; 7 positions match TRBD1. CDR1 is SGHKS, CDR2 YYEKEE, per germline (reference sequence). The CDR3 loop spans 16 amino acids. V shed 4 bases and J 0 bases; nucleotides not matched to a gene: 8. The CDR3 DNA reads TGTGCCAGCAGCCCGGGACAGCCTACTAGCACAGATACGCAGTATTTT. This encodes CASSPGQPTSTDTQYF.

The V and J genes are TRBV5-1 and TRBJ1-3, with 7 bases lining up with TRBD1. Germline trimming cut 1 base from V and 4 bases from J; bases unmatched to any gene: 8. This CDR3 contains 16 residues. Per germline, CDR1 SGHRS and CDR2 YFSETQ. The CDR3 sequence is CASSLYHGDSGNTIYF. The DNA of the CDR3 is TGCGCCAGCAGCTTGTACCACGGGGACAGCGGAAACACCATATATTTT.

This chain links TRBV6-5 with TRBJ2-5, with 7 bases lining up with TRBD1. V was clipped by 6 bases and J by 6 bases; unmatched bases: 10. The CDR3 consists of 14 residues. The germline V gene has CDR1 MNHEY and CDR2 SVGAGI. As DNA, the CDR3 is TGTGCCAGCAGCCCCAGGACAGGAAGCCAGACCCAGTACTTC. Its translation is CASSPRTGSQTQYF.

The chain uses TRBV7-2 and TRBJ2-3; D may be TRBD1 (5 bases). V dropped 5 bases and J dropped 2 bases, with 8 bases sitting between them. The CDR3 loop spans 13 amino acids. Germline-derived CDR1 and CDR2 are SGHTA and FQGNSA. The CDR3: CASSLGATDTQYF. Written as DNA, the CDR3 is TGTGCCAGCAGCCTAGGGGCCACAGATACGCAGTATTTT. The full variable domain, rest sourced from reference TRBV7-2 and TRBJ2-3, is GAGVSQSPSNKVTEKGKDVELRCDPISGHTALYWYRQSLGQGLEFLIYFQGNSAPDKSGLPSDRFSAERTGGSVSTLTIQRTQQEDSAVYLCASSLGATDTQYFGPGTRLTVL.